This paragraph covers one T cell receptor (beta chain) sequence. Its cognate antigen has yet to be identified. No base qualities exist here, and no much larger clone lies one base off it. The trial excluded patients who had a history of autoimmune disease or who were on systemic immunosuppression. Peripheral blood for TCR sequencing was drawn from every dose cohort at baseline, at cycle 4 day 1 and at cycle 7 day 1. The samples were drawn from a first-in-human, open-label, multicenter phase I dose-escalation trial of ivuxolimab. Adults with locally advanced or metastatic melanoma, renal cell, hepatocellular, or head and neck squamous cell carcinoma were enrolled in the trial. Before TCR sequencing, CD4+ and CD8+ T cells were separately sorted from peripheral blood. Genomic DNA was isolated from the sorted cells so that the TCRbeta CDR3 region could be sequenced. TCRbeta CDR3 regions were sequenced using the immunoSEQ Assay. TCRdb provides this immuneACCESS table in a form limited to in-frame rearrangements. Some clones are lacking; in checked studies, under half of them reflect an unresolved V gene, and why the rest are absent is not known. Here the sample has about 61,000 clones; about 88% occur a single time. Jointly, the top ten make up roughly 1.1% of the sample.

The source of the sample is a study of OX40 agonist ivuxolimab in advanced cancers. In terms of the full investigation: Ivuxolimab was an agonistic, fully human IgG2 monoclonal antibody directed against OX40 (CD134), a costimulatory receptor. Prior anti-PD-1, anti-PD-L1 or anti-CTLA-4 therapy was permitted, and checkpoint inhibitors had been received by about 36% of dose-escalation patients. The purpose of peripheral TCRbeta sequencing was to test whether ivuxolimab changed TCR sequence diversity and led to clonal T-cell expansion. Among the roughly 52 dose-escalation patients, approximately 20 had hepatocellular carcinoma, roughly 15 melanoma, 9 renal cell carcinoma and 9 head and neck cancer. Intravenous ivuxolimab was administered to patients every 2 weeks at six dose levels: 0.01, 0.1, 0.3, 1.5, 3 and 10 mg/kg. The dose-escalation cohort was roughly 83% male with a mean age of around 62 years, ranging from roughly 23 to 90. Partial responses occurred in three dose-escalation patients, of whom one had hepatocellular carcinoma and two had cutaneous melanoma. The paper reports the monotherapy dose-escalation portion (N of about 50 patients) of the phase I ivuxolimab trial. Study-wide conclusions, independent of this receptor: Low levels of normalized T-cell clonal expansion were also seen in some patients who did not respond. On average, CD8+ T cells showed more expanded clones than CD4+ T cells after ivuxolimab. At doses of 0.1 to 3.0 mg/kg, clonal expansion of both CD4+ and CD8+ T cells in blood was seen between baseline and week 6. In the 0.1-3.0 mg/kg groups, partial responders were among the patients with the lowest normalized peripheral clonal expansion, particularly in CD8+ T cells. The antigen specificity of the peripheral T cells that underwent clonal expansion was not determined.

V lost 0 bases and J lost 8 bases, and the count of bases not matched to a germline gene is 12. The CDR3 measures 16 amino acids from cysteine to phenylalanine. Solely the CDR3 DNA is kept, with 48 bases framed from the first base. According to the germline V gene, CDR1 reads SGHTA and CDR2 reads FQGNSA. Here the chain combines TRBV7-2 and TRBJ1-2, and 7 junction bases match TRBD1. The sequence was collected from an adult with an advanced solid tumor such as melanoma, head and neck, liver or kidney cancer. The sequences come from CD4+ or CD8+ T cells sorted from blood, collected in a trial of the OX40 agonist ivuxolimab. Here the CDR3 is given as CASSLAPGQVLRGYTF. The nucleotides are TGTGCCAGCAGCTTAGCCCCCGGACAGGTATTGCGCGGCTACACCTTC.